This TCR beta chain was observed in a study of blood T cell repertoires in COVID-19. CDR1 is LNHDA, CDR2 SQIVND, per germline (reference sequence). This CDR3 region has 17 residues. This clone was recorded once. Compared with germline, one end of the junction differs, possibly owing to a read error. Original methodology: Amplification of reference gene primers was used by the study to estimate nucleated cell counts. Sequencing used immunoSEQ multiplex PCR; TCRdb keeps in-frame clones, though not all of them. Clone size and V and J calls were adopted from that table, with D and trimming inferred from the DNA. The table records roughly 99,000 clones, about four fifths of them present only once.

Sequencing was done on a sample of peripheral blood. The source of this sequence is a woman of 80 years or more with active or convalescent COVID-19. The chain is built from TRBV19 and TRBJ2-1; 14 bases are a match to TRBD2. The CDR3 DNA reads TGTGCCAGTAGGGGACTAGCGGGAGAGACCTCCTACAAAGAGCAGTTCTTC. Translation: CASRGLAGETSYKEQFF.